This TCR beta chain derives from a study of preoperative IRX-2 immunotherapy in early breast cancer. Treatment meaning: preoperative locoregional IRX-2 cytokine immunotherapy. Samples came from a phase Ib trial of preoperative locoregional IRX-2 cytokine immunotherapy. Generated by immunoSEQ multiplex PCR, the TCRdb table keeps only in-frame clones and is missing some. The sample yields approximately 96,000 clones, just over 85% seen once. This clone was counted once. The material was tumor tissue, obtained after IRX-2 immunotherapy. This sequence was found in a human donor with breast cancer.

The CDR3 loop is CASSLPGQVYTEAFF. CDR3 in DNA: TGCGCCAGCAGCCTTCCGGGACAAGTGTACACTGAAGCTTTCTTT. The chain couples TRBV5-1 to TRBJ1-1; weak D call: TRBD1 (6 bases). The length of the CDR3 is 15 residues. V lost 4 bases, J lost 3 bases, and 16 bases lay in between. Germline V gives CDR1 SGHRS, CDR2 YFSETQ.